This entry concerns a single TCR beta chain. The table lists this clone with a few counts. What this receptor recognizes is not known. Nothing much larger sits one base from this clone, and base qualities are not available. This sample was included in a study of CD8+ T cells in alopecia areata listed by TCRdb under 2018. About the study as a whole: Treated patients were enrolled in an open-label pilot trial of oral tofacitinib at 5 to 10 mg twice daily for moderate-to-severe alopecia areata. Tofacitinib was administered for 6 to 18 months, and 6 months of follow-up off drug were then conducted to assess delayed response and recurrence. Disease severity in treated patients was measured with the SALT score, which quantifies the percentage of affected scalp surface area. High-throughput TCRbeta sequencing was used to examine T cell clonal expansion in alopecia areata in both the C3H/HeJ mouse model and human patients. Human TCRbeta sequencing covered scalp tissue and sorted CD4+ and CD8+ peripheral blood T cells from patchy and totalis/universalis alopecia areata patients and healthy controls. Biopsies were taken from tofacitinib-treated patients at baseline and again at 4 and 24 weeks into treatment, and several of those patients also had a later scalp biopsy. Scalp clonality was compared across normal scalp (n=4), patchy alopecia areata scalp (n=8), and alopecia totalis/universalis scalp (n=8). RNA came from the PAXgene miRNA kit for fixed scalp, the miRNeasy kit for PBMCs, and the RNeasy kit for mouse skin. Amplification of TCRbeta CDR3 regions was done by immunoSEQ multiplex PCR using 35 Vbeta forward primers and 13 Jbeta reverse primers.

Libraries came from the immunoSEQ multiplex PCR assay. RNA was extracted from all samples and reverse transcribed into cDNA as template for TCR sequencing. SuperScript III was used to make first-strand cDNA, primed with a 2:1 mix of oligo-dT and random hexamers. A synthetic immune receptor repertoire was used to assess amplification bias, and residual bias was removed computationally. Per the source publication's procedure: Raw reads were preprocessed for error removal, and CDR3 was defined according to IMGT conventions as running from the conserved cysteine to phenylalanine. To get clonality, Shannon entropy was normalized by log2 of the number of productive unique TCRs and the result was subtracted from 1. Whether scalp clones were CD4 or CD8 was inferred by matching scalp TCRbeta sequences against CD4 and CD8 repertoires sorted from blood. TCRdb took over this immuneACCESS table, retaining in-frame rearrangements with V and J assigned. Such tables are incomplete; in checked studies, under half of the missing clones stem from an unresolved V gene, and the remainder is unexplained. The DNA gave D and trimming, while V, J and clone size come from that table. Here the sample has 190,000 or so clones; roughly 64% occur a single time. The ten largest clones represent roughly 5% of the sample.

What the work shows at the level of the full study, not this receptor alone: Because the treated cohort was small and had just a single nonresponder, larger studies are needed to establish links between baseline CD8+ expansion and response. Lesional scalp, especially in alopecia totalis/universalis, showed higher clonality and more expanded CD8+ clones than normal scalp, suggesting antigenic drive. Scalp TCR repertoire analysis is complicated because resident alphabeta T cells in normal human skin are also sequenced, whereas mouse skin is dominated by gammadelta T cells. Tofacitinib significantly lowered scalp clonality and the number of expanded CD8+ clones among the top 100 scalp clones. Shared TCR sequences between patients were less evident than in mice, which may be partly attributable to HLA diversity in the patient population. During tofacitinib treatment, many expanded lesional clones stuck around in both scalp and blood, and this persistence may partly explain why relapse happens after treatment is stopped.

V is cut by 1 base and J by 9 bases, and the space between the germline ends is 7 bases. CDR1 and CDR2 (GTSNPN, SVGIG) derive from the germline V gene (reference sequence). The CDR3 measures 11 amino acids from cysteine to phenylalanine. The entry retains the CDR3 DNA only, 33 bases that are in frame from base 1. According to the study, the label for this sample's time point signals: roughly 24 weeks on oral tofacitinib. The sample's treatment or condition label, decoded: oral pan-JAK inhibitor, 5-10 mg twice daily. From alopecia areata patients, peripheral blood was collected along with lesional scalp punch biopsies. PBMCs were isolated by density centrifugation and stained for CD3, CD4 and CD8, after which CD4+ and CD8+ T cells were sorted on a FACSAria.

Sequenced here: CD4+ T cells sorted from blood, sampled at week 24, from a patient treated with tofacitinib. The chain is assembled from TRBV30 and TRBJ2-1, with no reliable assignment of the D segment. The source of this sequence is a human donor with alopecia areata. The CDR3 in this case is CAWSALSEQFF. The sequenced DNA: TGTGCCTGGAGTGCGCTCAGTGAGCAGTTCTTC.